Listed below are T cell receptor beta chains from one sample, sequenced in a study of cytomegalovirus exposure and HLA in healthy donors. The assay was immunoSEQ multiplex PCR, and TCRdb's table has in-frame clones only and misses some. This repertoire shows approximately 130,000 clones, around nine tenths found once; its top ten account for around 5.5%. Sequenced sample: PBMCs. Receptors were obtained from a woman between 25 and 40 years old in good health and CMV-seronegative. CDR3s leave out the opening cysteine and the closing phenylalanine or tryptophan.

J gene	V gene	CDR3 protein
TRBJ2-6	TRBV5-6	ASSPGSDRGVFGANVLT
TRBJ1-1	TRBV6-5	ASSPQTNTEAF
TRBJ2-2	TRBV18	ASSAPGQGAYLGELF
TRBJ1-2	TRBV19	ASSLDRAYGYT
TRBJ1-4	TRBV6-5	ASRPPGVNEKLF
TRBJ1-1	TRBV7-3	ASSSGQGASEAF
TRBJ1-5	TRBV30	AWSVQASNQPQH
TRBJ2-5	TRBV21-1	ASSKALFSPSGTHFQETQY
TRBJ1-2	TRBV4-2	ASSPGQGASMYGYP
TRBJ2-1	TRBV11-2	ASTFGTSGLNEQF
TRBJ1-1	TRBV4-1	ASSQAGGWTEAF
TRBJ1-4	TRBV27	ASSPHRGPWEKLF
TRBJ2-4	TRBV28	ASSSSGVNIQY
TRBJ2-7	TRBV18	ASSSGFNEQY
TRBJ2-5	TRBV7-9	SSSPGGETQY
TRBJ2-7	TRBV2	ASSRLGTGEHEQY
TRBJ1-5	TRBV9	ASSVGTAWEPQH
TRBJ2-7	TRBV7-6	ASSLAPGQGLYEQY
TRBJ1-1	TRBV5-1	ASSFIQGSRTEAF
TRBJ2-3	TRBV4-3	ASSQDYRATDTQY
TRBJ1-2	TRBV4-1	ASSQDTRTGVGGYT
TRBJ1-3	TRBV2	ASSEWAGSGNTIY
TRBJ2-1	TRBV19	ASSRLAGYNEQF
TRBJ2-2	TRBV5-6	ASSIIAGYTGELF
TRBJ2-5	TRBV7-9	ASSHIPLGQQKETQY
TRBJ2-2	TRBV4-2	ASSQESVSGITGELF
TRBJ2-5	TRBV7-9	SSSLAGGTEQETQY
TRBJ1-5	TRBV27	ASSLSGGAHQPQH
TRBJ1-4	TRBV5-1	ASSLAGPGVGLF
TRBJ2-1	TRBV7-3	ASRLTGEPVGEQF
TRBJ2-3	TRBV5-1	ASSLGGWSTDTQY
TRBJ2-7	TRBV27	ASDRREQY
TRBJ1-1	TRBV6-5	ASIQGASAF
TRBJ2-1	TRBV28	ASSFRGRGNEQF
TRBJ2-2	TRBV19	ASSKRLNTGELF
TRBJ2-4	TRBV28	ASGIYREGNIQY
TRBJ2-2	TRBV7-6	ASSSGLAGGSDTGELF
TRBJ2-3	TRBV11-2	ASSQDRDTQY
TRBJ2-5	TRBV30	AWTAGETQY
TRBJ2-1	TRBV2	ANIMGGPRDEQF
TRBJ2-6	TRBV4-1	ASRPQGSGANVLT
TRBJ2-1	TRBV19	ASSDTTRSNEQF
TRBJ2-7	TRBV28	ASSWGTSGGGEQY
TRBJ2-7	TRBV6-6	ASSFSGGISDEQY
TRBJ2-1	TRBV19	ASSIVPPGTGVNEQF
TRBJ2-3	TRBV7-9	ASSLVTGLALY
TRBJ2-1	TRBV4-1	ASSLERGTEGFHEQF
TRBJ2-1	TRBV27	ASSFVLAGTDEQF
TRBJ1-2	TRBV27	ASNTKGPKRGGYT
TRBJ2-1	TRBV4-3	ASSQDWGNGYSYNEQF
TRBJ1-6	TRBV5-1	ASSLEGGRSSPLH
TRBJ1-2	TRBV6-1	ASSEGTNPFIGGYT
TRBJ2-5	TRBV5-1	ASSLGILAGGQETQY